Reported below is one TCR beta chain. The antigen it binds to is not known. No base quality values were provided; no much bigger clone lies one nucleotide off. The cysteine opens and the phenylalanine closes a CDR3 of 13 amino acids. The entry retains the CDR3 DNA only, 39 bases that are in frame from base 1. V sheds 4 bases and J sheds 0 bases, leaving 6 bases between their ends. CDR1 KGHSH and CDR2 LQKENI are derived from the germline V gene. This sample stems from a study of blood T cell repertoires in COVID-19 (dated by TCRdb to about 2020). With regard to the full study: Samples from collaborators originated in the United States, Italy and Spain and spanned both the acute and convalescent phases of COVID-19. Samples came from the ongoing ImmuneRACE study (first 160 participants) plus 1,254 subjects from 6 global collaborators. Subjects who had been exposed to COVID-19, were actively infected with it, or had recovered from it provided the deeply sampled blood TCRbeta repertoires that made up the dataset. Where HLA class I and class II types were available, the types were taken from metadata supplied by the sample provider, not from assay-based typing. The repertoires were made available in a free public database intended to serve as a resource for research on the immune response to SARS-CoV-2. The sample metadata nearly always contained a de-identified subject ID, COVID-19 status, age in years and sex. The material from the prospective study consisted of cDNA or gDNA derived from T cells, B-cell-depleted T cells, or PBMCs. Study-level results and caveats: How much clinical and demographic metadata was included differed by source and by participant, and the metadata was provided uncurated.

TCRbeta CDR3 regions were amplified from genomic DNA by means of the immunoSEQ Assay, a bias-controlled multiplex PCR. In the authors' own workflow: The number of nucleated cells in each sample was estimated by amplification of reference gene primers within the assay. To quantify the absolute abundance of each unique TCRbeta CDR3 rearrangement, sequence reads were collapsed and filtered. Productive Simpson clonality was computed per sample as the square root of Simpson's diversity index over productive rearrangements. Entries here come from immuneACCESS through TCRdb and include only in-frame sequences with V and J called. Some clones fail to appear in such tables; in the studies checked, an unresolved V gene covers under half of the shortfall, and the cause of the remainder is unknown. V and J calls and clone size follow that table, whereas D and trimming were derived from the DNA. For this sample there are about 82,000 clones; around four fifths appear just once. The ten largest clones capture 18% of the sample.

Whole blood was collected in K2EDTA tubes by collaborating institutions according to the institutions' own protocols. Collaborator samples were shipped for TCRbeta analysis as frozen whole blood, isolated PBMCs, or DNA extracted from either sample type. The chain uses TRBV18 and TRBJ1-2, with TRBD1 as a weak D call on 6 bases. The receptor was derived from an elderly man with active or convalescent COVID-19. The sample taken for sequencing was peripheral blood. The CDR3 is CASSQGANYGYTF. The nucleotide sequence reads TGTGCCAGCTCACAGGGGGCTAACTATGGCTACACCTTC.